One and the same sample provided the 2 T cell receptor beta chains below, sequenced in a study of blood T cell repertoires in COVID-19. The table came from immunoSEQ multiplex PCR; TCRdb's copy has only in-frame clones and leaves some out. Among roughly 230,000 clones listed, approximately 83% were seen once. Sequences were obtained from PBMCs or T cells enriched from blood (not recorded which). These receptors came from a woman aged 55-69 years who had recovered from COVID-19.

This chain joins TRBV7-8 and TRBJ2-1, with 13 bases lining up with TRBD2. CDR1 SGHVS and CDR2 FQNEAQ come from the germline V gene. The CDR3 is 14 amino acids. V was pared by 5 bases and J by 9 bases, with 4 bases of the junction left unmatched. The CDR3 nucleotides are TGTGCCAGCAGCGCGGGACTAGCGGGGTCTGAGCAGTTCTTC. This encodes CASSAGLAGSEQFF. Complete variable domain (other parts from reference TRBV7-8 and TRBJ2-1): GAGVSQSPRYKVAKRGQDVALRCDPISGHVSLFWYQQALGQGPEFLTYFQNEAQLDKSGLPSDRFFAERPEGSVSTLKIQRTQQEDSAVYLCASSAGLAGSEQFFGPGTRLTVL.

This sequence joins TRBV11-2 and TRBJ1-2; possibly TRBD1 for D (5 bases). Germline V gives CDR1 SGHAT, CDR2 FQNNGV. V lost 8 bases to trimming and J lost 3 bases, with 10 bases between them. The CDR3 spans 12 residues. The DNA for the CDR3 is TGTGCCAGCCGAACAGGCTACTATGGCTACACCTTC. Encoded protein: CASRTGYYGYTF.